A single TCR beta chain is shown here with its context. It has no known antigen specificity. Base qualities were left out, and no much larger clone turns up one base away. From its cysteine to its phenylalanine, the CDR3 spans 16 amino acids. This entry keeps only the CDR3 DNA: 48 bases, framed from base 1. Receptors were amplified or captured by the immunoSEQ multiplex PCR assay. Drawn from immuneACCESS, this table holds only the in-frame rearrangements with V and J called that TCRdb kept. Clones are partly lost; checked studies trace under half to an unresolved V gene and leave the rest unexplained. Present in this sample are 40,000 to 60,000 clones, about 90% of which were seen just once. The leading ten clones occupy 3% to 5% of the sample. This record belongs to a study of technical replicates of blood from a few donors (TCRdb year 2017).

Sequenced sample: PBMCs. The chain couples TRBV21-1 to TRBJ2-5; TRBD1 is the table's D call and was not checked against the DNA. TRBV21-1 is termed a pseudogene. This receptor was taken from a human donor in good health. Some clones in this sample may be carry-over from other donors' samples. This receptor has the CDR3 CASSNVSRGPAETQYF. The DNA sequence reads TGTGCCAGCAGCAATGTTAGCAGGGGCCCGGCGGAGACCCAGTACTTC.